The 26 T cell receptor beta chains given below trace back to one sample, sequenced in a study of TIL therapy for anti-PD-1-resistant metastatic lung cancer. This was the immunoSEQ v3 assay. Measured with immunoSEQ multiplex PCR; TCRdb has only the in-frame clones, and not every one. The data show tens of thousands of clones, roughly 66% seen once. Stated time point: pre-treatment sample, taken before nivolumab and TIL therapy. Sequenced here: blood, sampled at baseline. The source of these receptors is a person aged 25-85 years with non-small cell lung cancer.

The rearrangement joins TRBV7-2 to TRBJ1-4; D is uncertain. The CDR3 sequence is 14 residues long. The germline gives CDR1 SGHTA, CDR2 FQGNSA. V lost 2 bases and J lost 8, with 12 bases in between. The CDR3 DNA sequence: TGTGCCAGCAGCTTATGGCATGGTGTCGAAAAACTGTTTTTT. This gives the protein CASSLWHGVEKLFF.

The chain combines TRBV5-4 with TRBJ1-1; TRBD1 aligns across 8 bases. Germline loops: CDR1 SGHNT, CDR2 YYREEE (reference sequence). Unmatched junction bases numbered 6, after V lost 4 bases and J lost 1 base. CDR3 length equals 15 residues. CDR3 amino acids: CASSRPGTGNTEAFF. CDR3 in DNA: TGTGCCAGCAGCCGTCCCGGGACAGGGAACACTGAAGCTTTCTTT.

This clone was found a few times. V gene TRBV4-1 combines with J gene TRBJ1-2; D may be TRBD1 (6 bases). Germline V gene sequence: CDR1 MGHRA, CDR2 YSYEKL. Trimming took off 3 bases at V and 6 bases at J, with 20 bases between the two ends. This CDR3 region has 16 residues. CDR3 residues: CASSQAPDRPRNGYTF. Written as DNA, the CDR3 is TGCGCCAGCAGCCAGGCTCCAGACAGGCCCCGAAATGGCTACACCTTC.

The V and J genes are TRBV5-1 and TRBJ2-5; tentative D call: TRBD1 (5 bases). Germline V gene lookup returns CDR1 SGHRS and CDR2 YFSETQ. V lost 4 bases and J 5 bases, leaving 15 bases between the germline ends. The CDR3 is 14 amino acids. The CDR3 here is CASSTGSGAETQYF. The CDR3 DNA is TGCGCCAGCAGCACAGGAAGTGGGGCGGAGACCCAGTACTTC. Supplemented by reference TRBV5-1 and TRBJ2-5, the full variable domain reads KAGVTQTPRYLIKTRGQQVTLSCSPISGHRSVSWYQQTPGQGLQFLFEYFSETQRNKGNFPGRFSGRQFSNSRSEMNVSTLELGDSALYLCASSTGSGAETQYFGPGTRLLVL.

Written as DNA, the CDR3 is TGTGCCAGCAGCTTAGAGTCTAGCGGAAGCTCCTACGAGCAGTACTTC. It codes for CASSLESSGSSYEQYF. The gene calls are TRBV7-2 and TRBJ2-7, with TRBD2 matching over 7 bases. V was pared by 1 base and J by 0 bases, with 6 bases of the junction left unmatched. Germline V gives CDR1 SGHTA, CDR2 FQGNSA. This CDR3 is built from 16 residues.

V is TRBV28 and J is TRBJ1-3; D gene ambiguous. The CDR3 runs 12 residues. The germline V gene has CDR1 MDHEN and CDR2 SYDVKM. Trimming removed 7 bases from V and 2 bases from J, with 6 bases in between. The CDR3 here is CASKMTGNTIYF. In DNA form, the CDR3 reads TGTGCCAGCAAGATGACTGGAAACACCATATATTTT.

The gene calls are TRBV19 and TRBJ2-1, with 13 positions matching TRBD2. The ends lost 2 bases at V and 9 bases at J; junction bases unmatched: 7. The CDR3 contains 16 residues. CDR1 and CDR2 from the germline V gene are LNHDA and SQIVND (reference sequence). The CDR3 protein is CASSIRTSGSQGEQFF. CDR3 DNA sequence: TGTGCCAGTAGTATACGGACTAGCGGGAGTCAGGGTGAGCAGTTCTTC.

The CDR3 sequence is CASSLEGTNIQYF. The CDR3 nucleotides read TGTGCCAGCAGCTTGGAGGGTACAAACATTCAGTACTTC. This chain links TRBV5-4 with TRBJ2-4; D is unclear. In germline, CDR1 is SGHNT, CDR2 YYREEE (reference sequence). The CDR3 totals 13 residues. V was cut by 0 bases and J by 6 bases, with 7 bases left in between.

In this sample, this clone turned up once. The DNA of the CDR3 is TGTGCCAGCAGCCCAGGGGCTGGAAACACCATATATTTT. Translation: CASSPGAGNTIYF. The genes are TRBV11-3 and TRBJ1-3; D is perhaps TRBD1 (6 bases). Germline CDR1 reads SGHNT; CDR2 reads YENEEA. The CDR3 spans 13 residues. V lost 5 bases to trimming and J lost 2 bases, with 7 bases between them.

The chain uses TRBV2 and TRBJ2-1, with D possibly being TRBD2 (5 bases). The V gene lost 6 bases and the J gene lost 4 bases, with 16 bases spanning the gap. The CDR3 loop spans 15 amino acids. CDR1 and CDR2 from the germline V gene are SNHLY and FYNNEI. Here the CDR3 DNA reads TGTGCCAGCAGACTAGGTCGTCTACTGTACAATGAGCAGTTCTTC. This encodes CASRLGRLLYNEQFF.

J is TRBJ2-2 and V is TRBV30, with 7 nucleotides matching TRBD1. V shed 4 bases and J 6 bases; nucleotides not matched to a gene: 8. The CDR3 runs 14 residues. Per germline, CDR1 GTSNPN and CDR2 SVGIG (reference sequence). The CDR3 spells CAWKWGRGSGELFF. DNA of the CDR3: TGTGCCTGGAAATGGGGCAGGGGGTCCGGGGAGCTGTTTTTT.

The CDR3 DNA is TGTGCCAGCACAGAAGGGGAGTATCGGCATTTT. It encodes CASTEGEYRHF. This chain connects TRBV6-1 to TRBJ1-5, with D perhaps TRBD1 (5 bases). This CDR3 spans 11 amino acids. Trimming removed 7 bases from V and 15 bases from J, with 16 bases in between. Germline V gene lookup returns CDR1 MNHNS and CDR2 SASEGT.

This clone was detected once. This chain connects TRBV5-1 to TRBJ2-3; TRBD2 might be the D (5 bases). This CDR3 has 15 residues. V was trimmed by 1 base and J by 5 bases, leaving 14 bases between them. The V gene's germline CDR1 is SGHRS and CDR2 YFSETQ. Here the CDR3 reads CASSLFSGKGDTQYF. CDR3 nucleotides: TGCGCCAGCAGCTTGTTTTCCGGGAAAGGAGATACGCAGTATTTT.

The J gene is TRBJ2-7, the V gene TRBV29-1, with 8 nucleotides matching TRBD2. The germline CDR1 and CDR2 sequences are SQVTM and ANQGSEA. The junction had 10 bases not matched to a gene; V was cut back by 4 bases and J by 5 bases. The CDR3 is 14 residues long. DNA of the CDR3: TGCAGCGTTGGAGTGAGCGGGAGCCTCGACGAGCAGTACTTC. Residues: CSVGVSGSLDEQYF.

The chain links TRBV5-1 to TRBJ2-3, with TRBD1 as a possible D gene (6 bases). Germline loops: CDR1 SGHRS, CDR2 YFSETQ. V was shortened by 9 bases and J by 4 bases, with 18 bases between the two germline ends. CDR3 size: 14 residues. CDR3 protein: CATSGQGWADTQYF. In DNA, the CDR3 is TGCGCCACCTCGGGGCAGGGGTGGGCAGATACGCAGTATTTT.

The chain uses TRBV28 and TRBJ1-1; 10 nucleotides align to TRBD1. With 4 bases clipped from V and 3 bases from J, the junction kept 2 bases outside the gene matches. The CDR3 is 14 residues long. Germline-derived CDR1 and CDR2 are MDHEN and SYDVKM. The CDR3: CASSSDRGYTEAFF. The CDR3 bases are TGTGCCAGCAGTTCGGACAGGGGGTACACTGAAGCTTTCTTT.

This clone has only one observation. J is TRBJ2-3 and V is TRBV28, with TRBD2 matching 7 bases. V lost 5 bases, J lost 2 bases, and 10 bases stayed unmatched. The CDR3 is 16 residues long. Germline V gene lookup returns CDR1 MDHEN and CDR2 SYDVKM. The CDR3 DNA reads as TGTGCCAGCAGTAGGGAGGGGCGAGGCTACACAGATACGCAGTATTTT. Amino acids: CASSREGRGYTDTQYF.

The CDR3 loop reads CASSLKGQQLYNEQFF. The CDR3 DNA reads as TGTGCCAGCAGCTTGAAGGGACAGCAACTCTACAATGAGCAGTTCTTC. This chain connects TRBV5-6 to TRBJ2-1; 7 nucleotides align to TRBD1. Trimming cost V 1 base and J 3 bases; bases outside gene matches: 7. Germline CDR1 SGHDT, CDR2 YYEEEE. This CDR3 is built from 16 residues.

The CDR3 loop is CAGSLNEDGLNYGYTF. The CDR3 nucleotides are TGTGCCGGATCTCTTAACGAGGACGGGCTCAACTATGGCTACACCTTC. This rearrangement joins TRBV30 to TRBJ1-2, with D uncertain. The V end was cut by 8 bases, the J end by 2 bases, with 24 bases between. CDR1 is GTSNPN and CDR2 is SVGIG in the germline V gene (reference sequence). The CDR3 consists of 16 residues.

The chain employs TRBV30 and TRBJ1-5; 12 nucleotides match TRBD1. This CDR3 region has 15 residues. Germline V gives CDR1 GTSNPN, CDR2 SVGIG (reference sequence). V gave up 0 bases and J gave up 7 bases; unmatched junction bases: 4. The CDR3 DNA is TGTGCCTGGAGTGTTGGCGGGACAGGGGGCCAGCCCCAGCATTTT. Its translation is CAWSVGGTGGQPQHF. Full variable domain (rest looked up from reference TRBV30 and TRBJ1-5): SQTIHQWPATLVQPVGSPLSLECTVEGTSNPNLYWYRQAAGRGLQLLFYSVGIGQISSEVPQNLSASRPQDRQFILSSKKLLLSDSGFYLCAWSVGGTGGQPQHFGDGTRLSIL.

The chain links TRBV14 to TRBJ2-3; D might be TRBD1 (6 bases). Trimming cost V 2 bases and J 2 bases, with 14 bases left between them. CDR1 and CDR2 (germline): SGHDN, FVKESK. This CDR3 spans 16 amino acids. The CDR3 DNA sequence: TGTGCCAGCAGCCAACCCCAGACAGGTTTCACAGATACGCAGTATTTT. Its protein is CASSQPQTGFTDTQYF.

This sequence joins TRBV15 and TRBJ2-1; 14 nucleotides match TRBD2. Germline V CDR1 and CDR2: LNHNV, YYDKDF (reference sequence). Losses at the gene ends were 5 bases for V and 6 bases for J; bases not matched to a gene: 18. The CDR3 spans 20 residues. The chain's CDR3 is CATSADSGTSGSRLGNEQFF. In nucleotides, the CDR3 is TGTGCCACCAGCGCCGACTCCGGGACTAGCGGGAGCAGGCTTGGCAATGAGCAGTTCTTC.

This clone was observed a handful of times. This chain links TRBV2 with TRBJ1-4; D call uncertain. Germline V gene data show CDR1 as SNHLY and CDR2 as FYNNEI. The CDR3 has 14 amino acids. V gave up 2 bases and J gave up 7 bases, with 11 bases separating them. Here the CDR3 DNA reads TGTGCCAGCAGTGAAACCGGATATAGTGAAAAACTGTTTTTT. Protein: CASSETGYSEKLFF.

This chain links TRBV29-1 with TRBJ1-2; 8 nucleotides agree with TRBD1. CDR1 SQVTM and CDR2 ANQGSEA come from the germline V gene. The CDR3 spans 14 residues. V gave up 3 bases and J gave up 8 bases; unmatched junction bases: 11. The CDR3 loop is CSVDQTGAVGGYTF. The DNA for the CDR3 is TGCAGCGTTGACCAGACAGGGGCGGTCGGCGGCTACACCTTC.

A few counts support this clone. The V call is TRBV19, the J call TRBJ1-5; D uncertain. V lost 3 bases and J 5 bases, leaving 11 bases between the germline ends. The CDR3 consists of 14 residues. Germline V gene lookup returns CDR1 LNHDA and CDR2 SQIVND (reference sequence). CDR3 region: CASSIRGWYQPQHF. The CDR3 bases are TGTGCCAGTAGTATTCGGGGATGGTATCAGCCCCAGCATTTT. Variable domain in full (rest from reference TRBV19 and TRBJ1-5): DGGITQSPKYLFRKEGQNVTLSCEQNLNHDAMYWYRQDPGQGLRLIYYSQIVNDFQKGDIAEGYSVSREKKESFPLTVTSAQKNPTAFYLCASSIRGWYQPQHFGDGTRLSIL.

This clone showed up just a few times. The chain uses TRBV11-2 and TRBJ2-7; TRBD1 or TRBD2 may be the D gene (5 bases each). The CDR3 is 15 residues long. Germline loops: CDR1 SGHAT, CDR2 FQNNGV. The V gene lost 5 bases and the J gene lost 4 bases, with 18 bases spanning the gap. For the CDR3, the DNA is TGTGCCAGCAGCCCCGGGGCGGGCGGGTATTACGAGCAGTACTTC. Its protein is CASSPGAGGYYEQYF.